The rows below give T cell receptor beta chains drawn from one sample of a study of blood T cell repertoires in COVID-19. Assay used: immunoSEQ multiplex PCR; TCRdb lists only in-frame clones, some missing. In the table there are more than 300,000 clones, 87% of which are singletons. Sequenced sample: peripheral blood. These TCRs come from a woman in her thirties with COVID-19, enrolled during active disease. The conserved cysteine and the conserved F or W are not part of the CDR3 here.

v_call,cdr3_aa
TRBV5-6,ASAGAGETQY
TRBV15,ATSGGVSGNSPLH
TRBV9,ASSVGDGSYEQY
TRBV6-1,ASSPSLAGGGELF
TRBV5-1,ASSPGLAGYNEQF
TRBV6-6,ASSYSAGPGELF
TRBV9,ASSVDPRGQPQH
TRBV6-5,ASRQTGGQETQY
TRBV10-1,ASSESVGIGASGRPTDGYEQY
TRBV30,AWSRLLLLAGWEGTGELF
TRBV11-1,ASSITGGDSPLH
TRBV5-4,ASTGGSGSSSYGYT
TRBV19,ASSRQGASYNEQF
TRBV11-3,ASSELGTSGTDTQY
TRBV7-9,ASSFKLAGGLETQY
TRBV5-1,ASSPRPGDTQY
TRBV25-1,ASSEFNEQY
TRBV6-8,ASSYLTGNKAPQH
TRBV7-3,ASIPGRTDNNEQF
TRBV7-2,ASSAGADTQY
TRBV27,ASSGHLGSSRQPQH
TRBV30,AWSATGSGETQY